This TCR beta chain derives from a study of T cell repertoires in cytomegalovirus infection. Overall study context: Shared public TCR beta signatures pointed to both CMV infection and a matching HLA type.

TCRdb reprocessed the reads with MiXCR, giving one entry per CDR3 protein. The sample lists some 480,000 distinct CDR3 sequences, 30% to 40% occurring once. This clonotype was observed many times. What it recognizes is unknown. Whole-study results and caveats: Summed frequency of shared TCR beta families picked out CMV carriers who also had the relevant HLA. What dominated the ex vivo response were HLA-C-restricted CMV-specific TCR beta clonotypes.

CDR3 length: 18 residues. V was pared by 3 bases and J by 6 bases, with 17 bases of the junction left unmatched. Germline values: CDR1 SGHVS, CDR2 FNYEAQ. The sequenced sample was cultured PBMCs, obtained from culture after CMV antigen stimulation. This clonotype was obtained from a human donor in good health (CMV status not recorded). Some clones in this sample may be carry-over from other donors' samples. The chain joins TRBV7-6 to TRBJ1-1; 9 bases agree with TRBD1. This CDR3 reads CASSFSPGQGRLSAEAFF. The CDR3 DNA follows: TGTGCCAGCAGCTTCTCCCCGGGACAGGGAAGGCTTTCGGCTGAAGCTTTCTTT.